A selection of T cell receptor beta chains follows, all from one sample in a study of patients and donors after allogeneic stem cell transplantation. TCRdb recomputed calls from the RT-PCR reads with MiXCR, one row per CDR3 protein. Here the sample spans 900,000 to 1,000,000 distinct CDR3 sequences, roughly 17% being singletons. The sample was blood, either unsorted or a sorted T cell fraction (not recorded which). The receptors come from a human donor who was either an allogeneic HSCT recipient or a stem cell or donor lymphocyte infusion donor (not recorded which). It is not recorded whose cells these are; they may come from a transplant donor. The CDR3 runs from the conserved cysteine through the conserved F or W. Fields, in order: CDR3 length, J gene, V gene, CDR3 protein.

>16|TRBJ2-7|TRBV4-1
CASSQSAAGGSYEQYF
>13|TRBJ1-1|TRBV13
CASSLGRRGGAFF
>16|TRBJ2-1|TRBV7-2
CASSLDPSGVYNEQFF
>17|TRBJ1-5|TRBV15
CATSRDSGGKVNQPQHF
>17|TRBJ2-7|TRBV9
CASSVSAGPVGSYEQYF
>15|TRBJ2-2|TRBV2
CASRGQGRGTGELFF
>16|TRBJ2-5|TRBV7-9
CASSPAGGGNQETQYF
>14|TRBJ2-7|TRBV6-2/TRBV6-3
CASSHQENSYEQYF
>14|TRBJ2-7|TRBV5-1
CASSSGRPETEQYF
>15|TRBJ1-4|TRBV5-1
CASSIGTGANEKLFF
>15|TRBJ1-2|TRBV20-1
CSARDPRDTYYGYTF
>14|TRBJ1-1|TRBV20-1
CSAPRRGGNTEAFF
>16|TRBJ2-5|TRBV24-1
CATSDLGQTAQETQYF
>15|TRBJ2-3|TRBV9
CASSVTGTGGNTQYF
>13|TRBJ2-1|TRBV30
CAWSVLTGDEQFF
>15|TRBJ2-3|TRBV25-1
CASSSTIDLRDTQYF
>14|TRBJ1-1|TRBV2
CASRPGRANTEAFF
>16|TRBJ2-3|TRBV7-9
CASSLGGTELSDTQYF
>12|TRBJ1-1|TRBV20-1
CSKGGRQDEAFF
>16|TRBJ1-2|TRBV5-1
CASSYGRSQGAYGYTF
>13|TRBJ1-1|TRBV20-1
CSASPLVGGEAFF
>14|TRBJ2-1|TRBV7-9
CASRHREGLERQFF
>16|TRBJ2-4|TRBV7-2
CASSLGHGGAKNIQYF
>15|TRBJ1-2|TRBV12-3/TRBV12-4
CASSRGQGGTYGYTF
>17|TRBJ2-3|TRBV20-1
CSARGFRGPNSTDTQYF
>13|TRBJ2-7|TRBV20-1
CSALGRDPYEQYF
>16|TRBJ2-7|TRBV13
CASSLAGGTASYEQYF
>14|TRBJ2-7|TRBV21-1
CASSLGQGLREQYF
>13|TRBJ1-2|TRBV18
CASSPMSNYGYTF
>16|TRBJ2-7|TRBV11-2
CASSLDGGGTFYEQYF
>17|TRBJ2-7|TRBV4-3
CASSQDPGTAQKDEQYF
>13|TRBJ2-3|TRBV10-3
CAISTPSLDTQYF
>11|TRBJ2-7|TRBV21-1
CASKRGSQQYF
>12|TRBJ2-5|TRBV10-2
CASSELTETQYF
>15|TRBJ2-5|TRBV9
CASSVVGTDLETQYF
>13|TRBJ1-3|TRBV7-2
CASSEVNGNTIYF
>13|TRBJ2-7|TRBV29-1
CSVGPGLNYEQYF
>13|TRBJ2-3|TRBV29-1
CSVQMGRTDTQYF
>17|TRBJ2-3|TRBV3-1
CASSQEASGGTGDTQYF
>14|TRBJ1-5|TRBV6-1
CASSRTLGSQPQHF